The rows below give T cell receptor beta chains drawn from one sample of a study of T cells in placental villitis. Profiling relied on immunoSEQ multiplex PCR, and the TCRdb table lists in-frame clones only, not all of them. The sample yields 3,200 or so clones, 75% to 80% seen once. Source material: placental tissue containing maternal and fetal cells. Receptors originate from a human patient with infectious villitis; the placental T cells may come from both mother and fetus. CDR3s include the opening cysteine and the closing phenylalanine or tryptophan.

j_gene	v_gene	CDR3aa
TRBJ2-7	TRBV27	CASSPGTSGGGEQYF
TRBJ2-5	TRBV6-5	CASGRGQGNQETQYF
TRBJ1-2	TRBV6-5	CASKAANYGYTF
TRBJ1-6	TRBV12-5	CASGLGFGSPLHF
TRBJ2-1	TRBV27	CASSLSQGREQFF
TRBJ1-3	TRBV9	CASSPTGWGGSGNTIYF
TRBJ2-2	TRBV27	CASREENTGELFF
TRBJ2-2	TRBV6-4	CASSDSTSGVDTGELFF
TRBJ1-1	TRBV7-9	CASSDTGRNTEAFF
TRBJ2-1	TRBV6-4	CASSDGGGPGNEQFF
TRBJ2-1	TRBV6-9	CASSPLASGPYNEQFF
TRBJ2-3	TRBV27	CATLSKDRTDTQYF
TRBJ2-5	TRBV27	CASSPGQGKETQYF
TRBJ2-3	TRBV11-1	CASSLAGGPTDTQYF
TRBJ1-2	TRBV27	CASSLTGSIYGYTF
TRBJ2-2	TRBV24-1	CATSDLIETGTTGELFF
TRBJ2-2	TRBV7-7	CASSSVTANTGELFF
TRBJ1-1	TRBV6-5	CASSYGGTEAFF
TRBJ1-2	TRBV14	CASSLRTGGNYGYTF
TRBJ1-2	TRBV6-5	CVSSYQGGNYGYTF
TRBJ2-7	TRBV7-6	CASSSPSGGSAEQYF
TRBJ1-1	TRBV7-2	CASSLGPGGISEAFF
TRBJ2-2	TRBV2	CASHQGLPGRELFF
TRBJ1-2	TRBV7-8	CASSFGGGWYGYTF
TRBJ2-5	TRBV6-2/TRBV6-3	CASSTASGVTETQYF
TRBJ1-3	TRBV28	CASSFPGPGNTIYF
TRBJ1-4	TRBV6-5	CASRSTATNEKLFF
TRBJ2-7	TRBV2	CAGLDRGYEQYF
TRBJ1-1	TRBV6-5	CASRPFPDGNTEAFF
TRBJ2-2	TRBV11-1	CASSLAGGNTGELFF
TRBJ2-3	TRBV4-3	CASSHRGTDTQYF
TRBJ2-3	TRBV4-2	CASSFIPLAGGPVWAQYF
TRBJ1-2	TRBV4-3	CASSQDHNYGYTF
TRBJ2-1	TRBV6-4	CASSDSGGGYNEQFF
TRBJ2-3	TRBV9	CASSVRGGPTDTQYF
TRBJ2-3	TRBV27	CASSPSSLGTDTQYF